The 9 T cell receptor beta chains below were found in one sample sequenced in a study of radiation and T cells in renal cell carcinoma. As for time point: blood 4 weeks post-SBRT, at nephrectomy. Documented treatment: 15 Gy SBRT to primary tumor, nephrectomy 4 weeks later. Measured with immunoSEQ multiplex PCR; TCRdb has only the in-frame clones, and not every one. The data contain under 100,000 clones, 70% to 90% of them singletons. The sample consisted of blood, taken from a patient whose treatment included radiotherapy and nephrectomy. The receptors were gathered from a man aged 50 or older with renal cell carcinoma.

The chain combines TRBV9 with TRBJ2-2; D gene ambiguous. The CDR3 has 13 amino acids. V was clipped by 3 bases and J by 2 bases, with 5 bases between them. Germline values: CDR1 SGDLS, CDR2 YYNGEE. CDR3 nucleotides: TGTGCCAGCAGCGCGGGTAACACCGGGGAGCTGTTTTTT. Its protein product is CASSAGNTGELFF.

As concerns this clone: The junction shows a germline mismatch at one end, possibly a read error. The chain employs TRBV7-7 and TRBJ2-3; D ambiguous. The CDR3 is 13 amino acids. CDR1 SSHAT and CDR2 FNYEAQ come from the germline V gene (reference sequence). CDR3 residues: CASSAVRTDTQYF. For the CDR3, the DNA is TGTGCTAGCAGCGCGGTCCGCACAGATACGCAGTATTTT. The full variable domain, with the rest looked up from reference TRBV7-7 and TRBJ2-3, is GAGVSQSPRYKVTKRGQDVTLRCDPISSHATLYWYQQALGQGPEFLTYFNYEAQPDKSGLPSDRFSAERPEGSISTLTIQRTEQRDSAMYRCASSAVRTDTQYFGPGTRLTVL.

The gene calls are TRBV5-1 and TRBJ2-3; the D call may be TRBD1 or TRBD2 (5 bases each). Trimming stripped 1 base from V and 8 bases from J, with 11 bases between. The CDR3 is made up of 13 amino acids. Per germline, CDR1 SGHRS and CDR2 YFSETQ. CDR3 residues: CASSLTVGTTQYF. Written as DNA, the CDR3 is TGCGCCAGCAGCTTGACCGTCGGGACTACGCAGTATTTT. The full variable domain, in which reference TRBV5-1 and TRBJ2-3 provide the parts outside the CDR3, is KAGVTQTPRYLIKTRGQQVTLSCSPISGHRSVSWYQQTPGQGLQFLFEYFSETQRNKGNFPGRFSGRQFSNSRSEMNVSTLELGDSALYLCASSLTVGTTQYFGPGTRLTVL.

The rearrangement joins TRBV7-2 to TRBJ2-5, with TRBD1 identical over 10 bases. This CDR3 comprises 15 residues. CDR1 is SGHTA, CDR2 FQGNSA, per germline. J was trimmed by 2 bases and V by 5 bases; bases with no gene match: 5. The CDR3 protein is CASSRDRGSQETQYF. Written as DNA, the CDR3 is TGTGCCAGCAGCCGGGACAGGGGCTCTCAAGAGACCCAGTACTTC.

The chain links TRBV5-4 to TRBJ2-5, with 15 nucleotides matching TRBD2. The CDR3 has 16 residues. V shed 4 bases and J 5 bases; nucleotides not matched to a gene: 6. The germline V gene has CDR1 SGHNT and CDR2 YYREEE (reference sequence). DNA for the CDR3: TGTGCCAGCAGCCGGACTAGCGGGGGGGCGACGGAGACCCAGTACTTC. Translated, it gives CASSRTSGGATETQYF.

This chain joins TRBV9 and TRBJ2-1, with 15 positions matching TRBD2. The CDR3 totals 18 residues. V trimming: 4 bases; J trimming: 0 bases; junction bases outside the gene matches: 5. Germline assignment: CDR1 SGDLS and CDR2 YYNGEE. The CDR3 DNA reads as TGTGCCAGCAGCCGCGGACTAGCGGGAGGGAGCTCCTACAATGAGCAGTTCTTC. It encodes CASSRGLAGGSSYNEQFF.

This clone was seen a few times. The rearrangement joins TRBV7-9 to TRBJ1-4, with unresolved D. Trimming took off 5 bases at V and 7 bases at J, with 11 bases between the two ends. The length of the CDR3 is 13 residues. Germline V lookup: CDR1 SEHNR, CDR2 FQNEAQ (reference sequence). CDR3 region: CASSLELGEKLFF. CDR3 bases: TGTGCCAGCAGCCTCGAGTTGGGTGAAAAACTGTTTTTT.

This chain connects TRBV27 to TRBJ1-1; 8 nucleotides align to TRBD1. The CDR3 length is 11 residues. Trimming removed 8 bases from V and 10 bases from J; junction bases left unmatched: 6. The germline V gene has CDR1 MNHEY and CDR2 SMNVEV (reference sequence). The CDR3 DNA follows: TGTGCCAGCGGTACGGGGACAGGAGCTTTCTTT. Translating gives CASGTGTGAFF.

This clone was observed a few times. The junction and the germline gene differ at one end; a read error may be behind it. The CDR3 is CASSAGVGVEQYF. The CDR3 region has the DNA TGTGCTAGCAGCGCCGGAGTGGGGGTCGAGCAGTACTTC. The chain links TRBV7-7 to TRBJ2-7; the D call may be TRBD1 or TRBD2 (5 bases each). Germline V lookup: CDR1 SSHAT, CDR2 FNYEAQ (reference sequence). This CDR3 region has 13 residues.